Following are 16 T cell receptor beta chains from one sample sequenced in a study of blood T cells in healthy people across ages. For the second PCR, which ran for 7 to 11 cycles, a sample-barcoded 5' primer and a J-beta primer mix were used. TCRdb called the 5' RACE reads again in MiXCR, with one record for every CDR3 protein. The sample includes approximately 880,000 distinct CDR3 sequences, around 48% of them seen just once. Material: blood. These receptors were collected from a man aged 25-45 years in good health.

The chain combines TRBV4-3 with TRBJ1-4, with D perhaps matching TRBD1 (6 bases). This CDR3 region has 15 residues. Trimming removed 0 bases from V and 10 bases from J, with 15 bases in between. Per germline, CDR1 LGHNA and CDR2 YSLEER. The CDR3 DNA reads as TGCGCCAGCAGCCAAGAGGGGCAGGGGAGGCCAAAACTGTTTTTT. Translation gives CASSQEGQGRPKLFF.

The V and J genes are TRBV6-5 and TRBJ1-1; D is unclear. Per the germline V gene, CDR1 is MNHEY and CDR2 is SVGAGI. This CDR3 region has 15 residues. V lost 4 bases, J lost 4 bases, and 16 bases lay in between. CDR3 amino acids: CASSWRARRGTEAFF. The CDR3, as DNA: TGTGCCAGCAGTTGGCGTGCCCGTCGAGGCACTGAAGCTTTCTTT.

The genes are TRBV7-9 and TRBJ1-4; TRBD1 agrees at 9 bases. Germline-derived CDR1 and CDR2 are SEHNR and FQNEAQ (reference sequence). The CDR3 spans 16 residues. The V and J ends lost 4 bases and 7 bases, in that order; junction bases with no gene match: 10. CDR3 coding DNA: TGTGCCAGCAGCTCGAGCCCGGGACAGGGAAGTGAAAAACTGTTTTTT. As protein: CASSSSPGQGSEKLFF.

The V call is TRBV18, the J call TRBJ1-2; 10 nucleotides align to TRBD1. The CDR3 extends over 14 amino acids. Unmatched junction bases numbered 7, after V lost 4 bases and J lost 8 bases. Per the germline V gene, CDR1 is KGHSH and CDR2 is LQKENI. The CDR3: CASSRDRGADGYTF. The DNA of the CDR3 is TGTGCCAGCTCACGGGACAGGGGTGCGGACGGCTACACCTTC.

This clonotype was counted a few times. The chain is built from TRBV10-3 and TRBJ2-3; 11 nucleotides line up with TRBD2. CDR3 length: 14 residues. V trimming: 6 bases; J trimming: 6 bases; junction bases outside the gene matches: 5. Per the germline V gene, CDR1 is ENHRY and CDR2 is SYGVKD. Written as DNA, the CDR3 is TGTGCCATCAGGCGACTAGCGGGGAGGGATACGCAGTATTTT. This gives the protein CAIRRLAGRDTQYF.

V gene TRBV19 combines with J gene TRBJ1-1; no reliable D call. Trimming left V 4 bases short and J 1 base short, with 7 bases between. CDR1 and CDR2 from the germline V gene are LNHDA and SQIVND (reference sequence). The CDR3 loop spans 13 amino acids. CDR3 DNA: TGTGCCAGTAGTAATCCCGAGAACACTGAAGCTTTCTTT. Translated, it gives CASSNPENTEAFF.

This clonotype has just one count. This rearrangement joins TRBV6-7 to TRBJ2-5, with TRBD1 as a possible D gene (6 bases). TRBV6-7 is an open reading frame whose function is uncertain. Trimming pared 2 bases from V and 3 bases from J, leaving 13 bases between. The CDR3 length is 15 residues. The CDR3 nucleotides read TGTGCCAGCAGTTACGTCCTACAGGGTGAAGAGACCCAGTACTTC. Encoded protein: CASSYVLQGEETQYF.

V is TRBV4-2 and J is TRBJ2-3; the match to TRBD2 covers 12 bases. This CDR3 region has 17 residues. V was pared by 0 bases and J by 2 bases, with 3 bases of the junction left unmatched. Germline CDR1 LGHNA, CDR2 YNFKEQ. The CDR3 spells CASSQETSGGFTDTQYF. Here the CDR3 DNA reads TGTGCCAGCAGCCAAGAAACTAGCGGGGGGTTCACAGATACGCAGTATTTT.

This clonotype was observed a few times. The gene calls are TRBV20-1 and TRBJ2-7, with D perhaps TRBD2 (6 bases). CDR1 and CDR2 from the germline V gene are DFQATT and SNEGSKA (reference sequence). CDR3 length: 14 amino acids. V lost 5 bases to trimming and J lost 0 bases, with 14 bases between them. The chain's CDR3 is CSAYGGSPSYEQYF. The CDR3 region has the DNA TGCAGTGCTTACGGGGGTTCCCCCTCCTACGAGCAGTACTTC.

This chain joins TRBV29-1 and TRBJ2-6, with D maybe TRBD1 (6 bases). The CDR3 length is 15 residues. Germline lookup yields CDR1 SQVTM and CDR2 ANQGSEA. V gave up 4 bases and J gave up 0 bases, with 10 bases separating them. The CDR3 spells CSVGGGSSGANVLTF. CDR3 nucleotide sequence: TGCAGCGTTGGAGGGGGAAGCTCTGGGGCCAACGTCCTGACTTTC.

The chain carries TRBV7-3 and TRBJ2-1, with TRBD2 as a possible D gene (6 bases). The V and J ends lost 0 bases and 10 bases respectively, with 16 bases between them. This CDR3 comprises 15 residues. Per the germline V gene, CDR1 is SGHTA and CDR2 is FQGTGA. The CDR3 region is CASSLTGNNGGEQFF. DNA for the CDR3: TGTGCCAGCAGCTTAACCGGAAATAACGGGGGAGAGCAGTTCTTC.

The rearrangement links TRBV7-9 to TRBJ1-1; TRBD1 matches at 8 bases. The germline V gene has CDR1 SEHNR and CDR2 FQNEAQ (reference sequence). The CDR3 contains 14 residues. V was clipped by 3 bases and J by 5 bases; unmatched bases: 5. DNA of the CDR3: TGTGCCAGCAGCTTCGCAGACAGGGGAACTGAAGCTTTCTTT. Translating gives CASSFADRGTEAFF. Drawing the rest from reference TRBV7-9 and TRBJ1-1, the complete variable domain is DTGVSQNPRHKITKRGQNVTFRCDPISEHNRLYWYRQTLGQGPEFLTYFQNEAQLEKSRLLSDRFSAERPKGSFSTLEIQRTEQGDSAMYLCASSFADRGTEAFFGQGTRLTVV.

As regards this clonotype: A read error may account for a junction end that differs from germline. The chain has TRBV3-1 and TRBJ1-2, with TRBD1 as a possible D gene (6 bases). Germline assignment: CDR1 LGHDT and CDR2 YNNKEL (reference sequence). CDR3 length: 14 amino acids. The CDR3 bases are TGTGCCAGCAGCCTCGGGACCGGGGGCTATGGCCACACCTTC. This translates into CASSLGTGGYGHTF.

This chain connects TRBV25-1 to TRBJ1-2; D remains unclear. Germline V gene data show CDR1 as MGHDK and CDR2 as SYGVNS. The CDR3 sequence is 15 residues long. Between the trimmed V and J ends, which lost 4 bases and 2 bases, there was a span of 14 bases. This CDR3 is CASSGSGTQNYGYTF. The DNA for the CDR3 is TGTGCCAGCAGTGGATCGGGCACCCAGAACTATGGCTACACCTTC.

This clonotype was seen more than once but under ten times. J is TRBJ1-1 and V is TRBV27; D is unresolved. V gave up 3 bases and J gave up 5 bases, with 13 bases separating them. Germline V gene data show CDR1 as MNHEY and CDR2 as SMNVEV (reference sequence). This CDR3 is 14 amino acids long. This CDR3 is CASSFSPPGTEAFF. The CDR3 region has the DNA TGTGCCAGCAGTTTTAGTCCTCCGGGTACTGAAGCTTTCTTT.

The CDR3 loop reads CAISPTVRGPFEQFF. The DNA for the CDR3 is TGTGCCATCAGTCCGACTGTGCGGGGGCCCTTTGAGCAGTTCTTC. The chain uses TRBV10-3 and TRBJ2-1, with TRBD2 as a possible D gene (7 bases). The V end lost 5 bases, the J end lost 9 bases, and 20 bases lay between the germline ends. This CDR3 spans 15 amino acids. CDR1 and CDR2 (germline): ENHRY, SYGVKD.